The clone carrying this T cell receptor (beta chain) came up a few times. These data come from a study of blood T cells in healthy people across ages. Through a sample-barcoded 5' primer and a J-beta primer mix, a second PCR was run for about 6 to 12 cycles. MiXCR, run by TCRdb on the 5' RACE reads, gives a single entry per CDR3 protein. The sample includes about 1.7 million distinct CDR3 sequences, over 25% of them seen just once. This CDR3 is built from 12 residues. The ends were cut back, 3 bases at V and 5 bases at J, with 7 bases in the middle. Looked up from germline, CDR1 is SNHLY and CDR2 is FYNNEI.

This TCR was sampled from a woman aged 30 to 39 in good health. The chain links TRBV2 to TRBJ2-5; D remains ambiguous. Material: blood. CDR3 sequence reads: CASSDVIETQYF. CDR3 nucleotide sequence: TGTGCCAGCAGTGATGTTATCGAGACCCAGTACTTC.